The 32 T cell receptor beta chains below all came from one sample that was sequenced in a study of T cells in women clearing cervical HPV infection. Assay used: immunoSEQ multiplex PCR; TCRdb lists only in-frame clones, some missing. The specimen's table records about 20,000 clones. What was sequenced was blood buffy coat. These receptors all stem from a woman between 18 and 70 years old with a cervical HPV16 infection that either progressed to CIN3+ or cleared (not recorded which).

CDR3 in amino acids: CSALAGEGQETQYF. Partial CDR3 DNA: TGCAGTGCCTTAGCGGGAGAGGGACAAGAGACG. This chain links TRBV20-1 with TRBJ2-3, with 9 bases lining up with TRBD2. The read terminates 3 residues ahead of where the CDR3 ends, so the germline J gene completes it. Germline V gene data show CDR1 as DFQATT and CDR2 as SNEGSKA (reference sequence). This CDR3 is 14 amino acids long.

On this clone itself: Coverage ceases 3 residues before the CDR3 finishes, and the germline J gene fills in the end. The J gene is TRBJ1-2, the V gene TRBV6-2 or TRBV6-3; 11 nucleotides agree with TRBD1. CDR1 is MNHEY and CDR2 is SVGEGT in the germline V gene. The CDR3 runs 15 residues. The part of the CDR3 DNA that was read is TGTGCCAGCAGGACGACTGGGACAGGGGGTCCGGGC. The encoded protein is CASRTTGTGGPG. The complete CDR3 protein is CASRTTGTGGPGYTF.

Turning to this clone: Read data end 3 residues before the CDR3 end; the end is taken from the germline J gene. The chain couples TRBV2 to TRBJ2-4, with D maybe TRBD1 (6 bases). There are 15 residues in the CDR3. Per the germline V gene, CDR1 is SNHLY and CDR2 is FYNNEI. V shed 9 bases and J shed 0 bases, with 15 bases lying between them. The CDR3 DNA, read in part, is TGTGCCAGTCAGGGGACCACTATAGCCAAAAACATT. The encoded protein is CASQGTTIAKNI. In full, the CDR3 reads CASQGTTIAKNIQYF.

With regard to this clone: The read finishes 3 residues shy of the CDR3 end, and the germline J gene is used to complete it. V gene TRBV2 combines with J gene TRBJ2-5, with 8 bases aligning to TRBD2. The germline V gene encodes CDR1 SNHLY and CDR2 FYNNEI. The V segment lost 0 bases and the J segment 3 bases; nucleotides outside the gene matches: 3. This CDR3 has 15 amino acids. CDR3: CASSEARGEKETQYF. The CDR3 DNA, read in part, is TGTGCCAGCAGTGAAGCGCGGGGGGAGAAAGAGACC.

About this clone itself: The sequenced fragment ends 3 residues before the CDR3 boundary, so the rest is inferred from the germline J gene. The chain employs TRBV7-2 and TRBJ2-5, with 9 bases identical to TRBD2. Germline CDR1 is SGHTA and CDR2 is FQGNSA. Losses at the gene ends were 5 bases for V and 5 bases for J; bases not matched to a gene: 9. The CDR3 has 15 amino acids. This chain's CDR3 is CASSDSSGSWETQYF. The CDR3 bases that were read are TGTGCCAGCAGCGATAGTAGCGGGAGTTGGGAGACC.

Comment on this clone: The CDR3 end lies 3 residues beyond the end of the read and is filled in from the germline J gene. This chain joins TRBV7-9 and TRBJ1-6; 8 nucleotides line up with TRBD1. Germline-derived CDR1 and CDR2 are SEHNR and FQNEAQ (reference sequence). The CDR3 covers 14 residues. The V gene end was trimmed by 5 bases and the J gene end by 9 bases; junction bases not matched to a gene: 6. CDR3 loop: CASSPWTGSSPLHF. The sequenced part of the CDR3 DNA is TGTGCCAGCAGCCCCTGGACAGGGAGTTCACCC.

Incomplete CDR3 DNA: TGTGCCAGCAGTTTGGGGACAGGGAACACCGGGGAG. Translating gives CASSLGTGNTGE. The whole CDR3 region reads CASSLGTGNTGELFF. V usage is TRBV28 and J usage is TRBJ2-2, with 8 positions matching TRBD1. Read sequence stops 3 residues before the CDR3 end, and the germline J gene provides the missing end. The V gene end was trimmed by 3 bases and the J gene end by 1 base; junction bases not matched to a gene: 1. In germline, CDR1 is MDHEN, CDR2 SYDVKM. The CDR3 runs 15 residues.

Concerning this clone: The read ends 3 residues before the CDR3 terminus; that terminus is restored from the germline J gene. The chain combines TRBV7-8 with TRBJ1-4; D not resolved. Germline lookup yields CDR1 SGHVS and CDR2 FQNEAQ. The CDR3 is 16 amino acids. The sequenced CDR3 bases are TGTGCCAGCAGCTCTACAGAGAGCTCCTATAATTCACCA. This sequence encodes CASSSTESSYNSP. The CDR3, in full, reads CASSSTESSYNSPLFF.

In the case of this clone: The observed sequence ends 3 residues before the CDR3 terminus, with the missing tail filled in from the germline J gene. The chain is built from TRBV6-2 or TRBV6-3 and TRBJ2-2; 9 bases are a match to TRBD2. The CDR3 contains 15 residues. V shed 0 bases, J shed 7 bases, and the junction held 3 bases outside the gene matches. Germline assignment: CDR1 MNHEY and CDR2 SVGEGT. The chain's CDR3 is CASSYSTSGGGELFF. The DNA read from the CDR3 is TGTGCCAGCAGTTACTCGACTAGCGGTGGCGGGGAG.

With regard to this clone: The junction differs from germline at one of its ends, possibly a read error. The read stops 3 residues short of the end of the CDR3; the missing end is completed from the germline J gene. The chain employs TRBV4-2 and TRBJ2-7; possible D gene TRBD2, 6 bases. Germline V gene lookup returns CDR1 LGHNA and CDR2 YNFKEQ. This CDR3 has 13 amino acids. CDR3 DNA, as far as it was read: TGCGCCAGCAGCAACGGGGGTGGGGACGAG. Residues: CASSNGGGDE. The CDR3, in full, reads CASSNGGGDEQYF.

A word on this clone: The read is 3 residues too short to cover the CDR3 end, so that end is filled in from the germline J gene. V and J are TRBV20-1 and TRBJ2-4; unclear D gene. CDR3 length: 15 residues. The V and J ends lost 0 bases and 4 bases respectively, with 13 bases between them. Germline CDR1 reads DFQATT; CDR2 reads SNEGSKA (reference sequence). Incomplete CDR3 DNA: TGCAGTGCTAGAGATCTGACTGACGTTAAAAACATT. Amino acids: CSARDLTDVKNI. Given in full, the CDR3 is CSARDLTDVKNIQYF.

For this clone: The CDR3 goes on 3 residues after the read ends, and that part is filled in from the germline J gene. This chain joins TRBV10-3 and TRBJ2-1, with D perhaps matching TRBD2 (6 bases). The CDR3 is 14 residues long. The V gene lost 8 bases and the J gene lost 5 bases, with 16 bases spanning the gap. The germline V gene has CDR1 ENHRY and CDR2 SYGVKD. The CDR3 loop reads CAIRWGSGHNEQFF. The CDR3 DNA, read in part, is TGTGCCATCCGTTGGGGTAGCGGACACAATGAG.

To note about this clone: The CDR3 end lies 3 residues beyond the end of the read and is filled in from the germline J gene. The J gene is TRBJ2-5, the V gene TRBV20-1, with 11 bases lining up with TRBD2. J was trimmed by 3 bases and V by 5 bases; bases with no gene match: 8. From germline, CDR1 is DFQATT and CDR2 SNEGSKA (reference sequence). The CDR3 is 15 amino acids. Incomplete CDR3 DNA: TGCAGTGCTGAAACTAGCGGGAGAGGGAAAGAGACC. This translates into CSAETSGRGKET. The whole CDR3 sequence reads CSAETSGRGKETQYF.

To note about this clone: The CDR3 extends 3 residues past the end of the read, so its final part is completed from the germline J gene. V usage is TRBV19 and J usage is TRBJ2-7, with TRBD2 matching 12 bases. The J segment lost 5 bases and the V segment lost 1 base, leaving 0 bases of the junction unmatched. Germline CDR1 reads LNHDA; CDR2 reads SQIVND (reference sequence). The CDR3 totals 14 residues. CDR3 in amino acids: CASSIGTSGNEQYF. The sequenced CDR3 bases are TGTGCCAGTAGTATAGGGACTAGCGGGAACGAG.

Concerning this clone itself: A read error may produce the germline difference seen at one junction end. From the germline J gene comes the end of the CDR3, since the read stops 3 residues before it. V gene TRBV4-1 combines with J gene TRBJ2-2; D is uncertain. The CDR3 is 13 residues long. Germline values: CDR1 MGHRA, CDR2 YSYEKL. The sequenced CDR3 bases are TGCACCAGCAGTCATTACTATCCCGGGGAG. It specifies CTSSHYYPGE. The whole CDR3 sequence is CTSSHYYPGELFF.

In the case of this clone: Coverage ceases 3 residues before the CDR3 finishes, and the germline J gene fills in the end. The rearrangement links TRBV4-2 to TRBJ2-7; the match to TRBD1 covers 9 bases. Germline CDR1 LGHNA, CDR2 YNFKEQ. CDR3 length: 16 residues. V was pared by 0 bases and J by 6 bases, with 9 bases of the junction left unmatched. This CDR3 is CASSQDAQGAQGEQYF. The CDR3 bases that were read are TGTGCCAGCAGCCAAGATGCACAGGGGGCGCAGGGCGAG.

Judged by frequency, this clone is medium-sized (0.01 to 0.1%). The CDR3 is cut off 3 residues early in the read; its end comes from the germline J gene. This sequence joins TRBV18 and TRBJ2-2; D might be TRBD1 (5 bases). In germline, CDR1 is KGHSH, CDR2 LQKENI. The CDR3 runs to 13 residues. V gave up 6 bases and J gave up 5 bases, with 10 bases separating them. CDR3 bases read: TGTGCCAGCTCGGCAGGGTTTACCGGGGAG. Protein sequence: CASSAGFTGE. The full CDR3 sequence reads CASSAGFTGELFF.

For this clone: The read is 3 residues too short to cover the CDR3 end, so that end is filled in from the germline J gene. V and J are TRBV20-1 and TRBJ2-7; D perhaps matches TRBD2 (6 bases). The ends were cut back, 6 bases at V and 3 bases at J, with 12 bases in the middle. This CDR3 region has 12 residues. Germline CDR1 reads DFQATT; CDR2 reads SNEGSKA (reference sequence). The CDR3 protein is CSASGTHYEQYF. The part of the CDR3 DNA that was read is TGCAGTGCCTCCGGGACTCACTACGAG.

With respect to this clone: Read data end 3 residues before the CDR3 end; the end is taken from the germline J gene. V gene TRBV19 combines with J gene TRBJ2-5; 9 nucleotides match TRBD1. The CDR3 consists of 16 residues. Germline V lookup: CDR1 LNHDA, CDR2 SQIVND (reference sequence). V shed 3 bases, J shed 4 bases, and the junction held 9 bases outside the gene matches. The CDR3 bases that were read are TGTGCCAGTAGTATGGGGACAGGGATCCAGGGAGAGACC. It specifies CASSMGTGIQGET. The entire CDR3 is CASSMGTGIQGETQYF.

Of note for this clone: The read gets to within 3 residues of the CDR3 end, and the germline J gene fills in the rest. The V call is TRBV20-1, the J call TRBJ2-1, with D perhaps matching TRBD2 (6 bases). Per germline, CDR1 DFQATT and CDR2 SNEGSKA (reference sequence). With 3 bases removed from V and 7 bases from J, the gap between germline ends came to 25 bases. The CDR3 spans 17 residues. The CDR3 bases that were read are TGCAGTGCTAGTTTACCAACCCGGCTAGCGACGTTGAATGAG. Protein product: CSASLPTRLATLNE. The full CDR3 sequence reads CSASLPTRLATLNEQFF.

For this clone: The sequence runs out 3 residues before the end of the CDR3; the remainder is reconstructed from the germline J gene. The chain recombines TRBV18 with TRBJ2-5; a weak D match, TRBD1 (6 bases). CDR3 length: 14 amino acids. With 3 bases removed from V and 2 bases from J, the gap between germline ends came to 10 bases. Germline-derived CDR1 and CDR2 are KGHSH and LQKENI. The sequenced CDR3 bases are TGTGCCAGCTCACCCAGGACAGCACAAGAGACC. Translating it yields CASSPRTAQET. The full CDR3 protein reads CASSPRTAQETQYF.

A remark on this clone: The read comes to an end 3 residues before the CDR3 does, leaving the germline J gene to fill in the end. Other DNA sequences in this sample translate to the same CDR3. The V and J genes are TRBV5-1 and TRBJ1-2; TRBD1 aligns across 7 bases. Trimming at V came to 5 bases and at J to 2 bases, leaving 6 bases not matched to a gene. The V gene's germline CDR1 is SGHRS and CDR2 YFSETQ. CDR3 size: 14 residues. CDR3 loop: CASSSGTANYGYTF. The covered CDR3 bases are TGCGCCAGCAGTTCCGGGACAGCGAACTATGGC.

Comments on this clone: The read ends 3 residues early relative to the CDR3; the germline J gene fills the gap. V is TRBV7-9 and J is TRBJ2-2; D unresolved. In germline, CDR1 is SEHNR, CDR2 FQNEAQ (reference sequence). This CDR3 is 11 amino acids long. The CDR3 DNA, read in part, is TGTGCCAGCACCCAGAATGAAAAG. Amino acid sequence: CASTQNEK. The entire CDR3 protein reads CASTQNEKLFF.

Comment on this clone: Read sequence stops 3 residues before the CDR3 end, and the germline J gene provides the missing end. The V call is TRBV5-1, the J call TRBJ2-3, with D possibly matching TRBD2 (6 bases). CDR1 and CDR2 from the germline V gene are SGHRS and YFSETQ. This CDR3 spans 13 amino acids. Here the CDR3 reads CASSFSGKETQYF. CDR3 bases read: TGCGCCAGCAGCTTTAGCGGCAAAGAGACG.

Regarding this clone: The CDR3 extends 3 residues past the end of the read, so its final part is completed from the germline J gene. The rearrangement uses TRBV29-1 and TRBJ2-1; TRBD2 aligns across 11 bases. The CDR3 totals 14 residues. Germline trimming cut 6 bases from V and 8 bases from J; bases unmatched to any gene: 9. In germline, CDR1 is SQVTM, CDR2 ANQGSEA. This CDR3 reads CSVRKLAGDDEQFF. CDR3 bases read: TGCAGCGTCCGGAAACTAGCGGGAGACGATGAG.

In regard to this clone: The read ends 3 residues early relative to the CDR3; the germline J gene fills the gap. The chain couples TRBV2 to TRBJ2-7; D gene ambiguous. The germline V gene has CDR1 SNHLY and CDR2 FYNNEI. This CDR3 spans 12 amino acids. With 3 bases removed from V and 4 bases from J, the gap between germline ends came to 7 bases. The chain's CDR3 is CASSDITYEQYF. Incomplete CDR3 DNA: TGTGCCAGCAGTGATATTACTTACGAG.

Here the CDR3 reads CSARAPGNTEAFF. The sequenced part of the CDR3 DNA is TGCAGTGCTAGAGCTCCAGGGAACACTGAA. The chain joins TRBV20-1 to TRBJ1-1; D uncertain. With the read ending 3 residues before the CDR3 end, the germline J gene is used to fill in that end. The length of the CDR3 is 13 residues. Per the germline V gene, CDR1 is DFQATT and CDR2 is SNEGSKA (reference sequence). V shed 1 base and J shed 1 base, with 7 bases lying between them.

Comments on this clone: The read ends 3 residues shy of where the CDR3 ends; the end is completed using the germline J gene. The chain is built from TRBV7-8 and TRBJ2-3, with 14 positions matching TRBD2. J gave up 4 bases and V 5 bases, and 8 bases lay outside the gene matches. This CDR3 is built from 17 residues. Germline V lookup: CDR1 SGHVS, CDR2 FQNEAQ. The sequenced part of the CDR3 DNA is TGTGCCAGCAGCCCTGGGACTAGCGGGAGAATGTCAGATACG. This translates into CASSPGTSGRMSDT. The entire CDR3 is CASSPGTSGRMSDTQYF. Using reference TRBV7-8 and TRBJ2-3 for the parts outside the CDR3, the full variable domain is GAGVSQSPRYKVAKRGQDVALRCDPISGHVSLFWYQQALGQGPEFLTYFQNEAQLDKSGLPSDRFFAERPEGSVSTLKIQRTQQEDSAVYLCASSPGTSGRMSDTQYFGPGTRLTVL.

A note on this clone: The sequenced fragment ends 3 residues before the CDR3 boundary, so the rest is inferred from the germline J gene. The genes are TRBV20-1 and TRBJ1-4; possibly TRBD1 for D (5 bases). The CDR3 length is 14 residues. From germline, CDR1 is DFQATT and CDR2 SNEGSKA (reference sequence). The sequenced CDR3 bases are TGCAGTGCTAGAGAAGGGCAGGGTACATTGAAA. As protein: CSAREGQGTLK. The whole CDR3 region reads CSAREGQGTLKLFF.

Points on this clone: The read finishes 3 residues shy of the CDR3 end, and the germline J gene is used to complete it. The genes are TRBV11-2 and TRBJ2-2; D may be TRBD2 (5 bases). Per germline, CDR1 SGHAT and CDR2 FQNNGV. The germline V and J ends were trimmed by 8 bases and 7 bases, with 20 bases remaining between them. CDR3 length equals 15 residues. The covered CDR3 bases are TGTGCCAGCTCCGGAACTAGGCGGGCCCTCGGGGAG. It is translated as CASSGTRRALGE. The entire CDR3 protein is CASSGTRRALGELFF. Complete variable domain (other parts from reference TRBV11-2 and TRBJ2-2): EAGVAQSPRYKIIEKRQSVAFWCNPISGHATLYWYQQILGQGPKLLIQFQNNGVVDDSQLPKDRFSAERLKGVDSTLKIQPAKLEDSAVYLCASSGTRRALGELFFGEGSRLTVL.

On this clone: The read ends 3 residues shy of where the CDR3 ends; the end is completed using the germline J gene. The chain is built from TRBV7-6 and TRBJ2-1, with D unresolved. Germline CDR1 and CDR2: SGHVS and FNYEAQ. The length of the CDR3 is 12 residues. V shed 5 bases and J shed 7 bases, with 9 bases lying between them. The CDR3 loop reads CASSPSGNEQFF. CDR3 bases read: TGTGCCAGCAGCCCTTCCGGGAATGAG.

About this clone: Sequencing ends 3 residues short of the CDR3 end; the germline J gene provides the rest. The chain is built from TRBV29-1 and TRBJ2-1, with 10 positions matching TRBD2. The length of the CDR3 is 16 residues. Germline V gene sequence: CDR1 SQVTM, CDR2 ANQGSEA. Trimming cost V 1 base and J 7 bases; bases outside gene matches: 10. The sequenced part of the CDR3 DNA is TGCAGCGTTGAAGGGTCTAGCGGGAGTCGTTGGAATGAG. Its protein product is CSVEGSSGSRWNE. The complete CDR3 sequence is CSVEGSSGSRWNEQFF.